Each of the 5 T cell receptor beta chains below was sequenced from the same sample in a study of cytomegalovirus exposure and HLA in healthy donors. It was with 60 Vbeta and 13 Jbeta primers that the PCR ran. Profiling relied on immunoSEQ multiplex PCR, and the TCRdb table lists in-frame clones only, not all of them. The profile covers about 180,000 clones, with over 65% appearing a single time and 2% to 2.5% taken by the ten largest. The specimen was PBMCs. These receptors originate from a man in his 60s in good health and CMV-seronegative.

V gene TRBV19 combines with J gene TRBJ1-2, with 9 bases matching TRBD1. Trimming cost V 4 bases and J 4 bases; bases outside gene matches: 10. The CDR3 runs to 16 residues. CDR1 is LNHDA, CDR2 SQIVND, per germline (reference sequence). CDR3 loop: CASSTQGQGRFYGYTF. DNA of the CDR3: TGTGCCAGTAGTACCCAGGGACAGGGACGATTCTATGGCTACACCTTC.

This rearrangement joins TRBV27 to TRBJ2-7, with 7 bases fitting TRBD2. Germline V lookup: CDR1 MNHEY, CDR2 SMNVEV (reference sequence). This CDR3 comprises 17 residues. V lost 0 bases, J lost 5 bases, and 13 bases stayed unmatched. The CDR3 region is CASSLSSRELAANEQYF. CDR3 coding DNA: TGTGCCAGCAGTTTATCTTCCCGTGAGCTAGCGGCAAACGAGCAGTACTTC.

CDR3 nucleotides: TGTGCCTGGAGTGTCGGGTCGACAGGGGGTATAGAGGTTACGCAGTATTTT. Its translation: CAWSVGSTGGIEVTQYF. V gene TRBV30 combines with J gene TRBJ2-3, with TRBD1 identical over 9 bases. With V trimmed by 0 bases and J by 8 bases, 15 bases remained unmatched. Per germline, CDR1 GTSNPN and CDR2 SVGIG (reference sequence). The CDR3 runs to 17 residues.

This clone came up a few times. The V gene is TRBV7-2, the J gene TRBJ2-5; 9 positions match TRBD1. Near its end, the DNA agrees better with TRBJ2-7, so the J call may be wrong. This CDR3 is built from 13 residues. The germline V gene encodes CDR1 SGHTA and CDR2 FQGNSA. The CDR3 nucleotides read TGTGCCAGCAGCCGGGGACAGGGAAACGAGCAGTACTTC. It encodes CASSRGQGNEQYF.

The chain has TRBV7-6 and TRBJ2-2; the match to TRBD1 covers 8 bases. The CDR3 totals 15 residues. Germline V gene sequence: CDR1 SGHVS, CDR2 FNYEAQ. J gave up 1 base and V 5 bases, and 3 bases lay outside the gene matches. This CDR3 is CASSLGTGNTGELFF. DNA for the CDR3: TGTGCCAGCAGCCTCGGGACAGGGAACACCGGGGAGCTGTTTTTT. Full variable domain (missing parts from reference TRBV7-6 and TRBJ2-2): GAGVSQSPRYKVTKRGQDVALRCDPISGHVSLYWYRQALGQGPEFLTYFNYEAQQDKSGLPNDRFSAERPEGSISTLTIQRTEQRDSAMYRCASSLGTGNTGELFFGEGSRLTVL.